The 17 T cell receptor beta chains reported below all come from one sample, sequenced in a study of CD8 T cells in Susac syndrome. An input of 0.5 to 1 ug of RNA was subjected to reverse transcription using random hexamers. Each CDR3 protein gets one entry after TCRdb re-called the immunoSEQ multiplex PCR reads with MiXCR. The table includes about 140,000 distinct CDR3 sequences, 95% detected once. Material for sequencing was CD4+ T cells from PBMCs. These receptors were taken from a human donor with multiple sclerosis.

V and J are TRBV7-2 and TRBJ2-7; perhaps D is TRBD1 or TRBD2 (5 bases each). The CDR3 sequence is 15 residues long. V lost 1 base and J 3 bases, leaving 13 bases between the germline ends. CDR1 and CDR2 from the germline V gene are SGHTA and FQGNSA. For the CDR3, the DNA is TGTGCCAGCAGCTTAGAATCCGGGGCGGGCTACGAGCAGTACTTC. Amino acid sequence: CASSLESGAGYEQYF.

The chain couples TRBV29-1 to TRBJ1-2; D might be TRBD1 (6 bases). V lost 6 bases, J lost 5 bases, and 13 bases lay in between. Germline lookup yields CDR1 SQVTM and CDR2 ANQGSEA. The CDR3 covers 12 residues. CDR3 sequence: CSVRDMEYGYTF. The CDR3 DNA reads TGCAGCGTAAGGGACATGGAATATGGCTACACCTTC. Full variable domain (rest looked up from reference TRBV29-1 and TRBJ1-2): SAVISQKPSRDICQRGTSLTIQCQVDSQVTMMFWYRQQPGQSLTLIATANQGSEATYESGFVIDKFPISRPNLTFSTLTVSNMSPEDSSIYLCSVRDMEYGYTFGSGTRLTVV.

The rearrangement joins TRBV5-1 to TRBJ1-1, with no clear D. The germline V gene encodes CDR1 SGHRS and CDR2 YFSETQ. V dropped 4 bases and J dropped 5 bases, with 12 bases sitting between them. The CDR3 loop spans 13 amino acids. The DNA of the CDR3 is TGCGCCAGCAGCGTACGGCTTGGGACTGAAGCTTTCTTT. As protein: CASSVRLGTEAFF.

The gene calls are TRBV28 and TRBJ2-3; 8 nucleotides agree with TRBD2. This CDR3 comprises 15 residues. V was clipped by 2 bases and J by 0 bases; unmatched bases: 1. The germline V gene has CDR1 MDHEN and CDR2 SYDVKM. In DNA, the CDR3 is TGTGCCAGCAGTTTAGCGGGAGGTAGCACAGATACGCAGTATTTT. Translation: CASSLAGGSTDTQYF.

The V and J genes are TRBV19 and TRBJ2-1; D possibly corresponds to TRBD2 (6 bases). V was trimmed by 6 bases and J by 8 bases, leaving 23 bases between them. CDR1 and CDR2 (germline): LNHDA, SQIVND (reference sequence). This CDR3 is built from 16 residues. In DNA form, the CDR3 reads TGTGCCAGTAGGAGGGCTCCTTCGGGGGTTATCTATGAGCAGTTCTTC. It is translated as CASRRAPSGVIYEQFF.

This rearrangement joins TRBV4-3 to TRBJ2-1, with unresolved D. The CDR3 loop spans 13 amino acids. Trimming took 0 bases from V and 15 from J, leaving 15 bases between them. CDR1 and CDR2 (germline): LGHNA, YSLEER. The CDR3 nucleotides are TGCGCCAGCAGCCAAGACAACGTGCAGTCGCCGTTCTTC. Translating gives CASSQDNVQSPFF.

This sequence joins TRBV18 and TRBJ1-1; D gene unclear. The CDR3 consists of 14 residues. The V gene's germline CDR1 is KGHSH and CDR2 LQKENI. V gave up 1 base and J gave up 1 base, with 7 bases separating them. In DNA, the CDR3 is TGTGCCAGCTCACCACAGGTGGGGAACACTGAAGCTTTCTTT. Encoded protein: CASSPQVGNTEAFF.

The chain links TRBV7-9 to TRBJ2-7; 7 bases fit TRBD2. Germline V gives CDR1 SEHNR, CDR2 FQNEAQ (reference sequence). With 5 bases clipped from V and 11 bases from J, the junction kept 6 bases outside the gene matches. The CDR3 length is 11 residues. The DNA for the CDR3 is TGTGCCAGCAGCCCTGGTGGGGGGGAGTACTTC. It translates to CASSPGGGEYF.

The chain has TRBV3-1 and TRBJ2-7; D gene unclear. V was cut by 4 bases and J by 6 bases, with 16 bases left in between. This CDR3 spans 14 amino acids. In germline, CDR1 is LGHDT, CDR2 YNNKEL (reference sequence). The CDR3 DNA reads TGTGCCAGCAGCCGTACCCCAATCATGGGCGAGCAGTACTTC. It yields the protein CASSRTPIMGEQYF.

This chain joins TRBV18 and TRBJ2-5, with D unresolved. The CDR3 totals 14 residues. Per germline, CDR1 KGHSH and CDR2 LQKENI. V gave up 0 bases and J gave up 1 base, with 6 bases separating them. The CDR3, as DNA: TGTGCCAGCTCACCACCGTGGACCCAAGAGACCCAGTACTTC. This translates into CASSPPWTQETQYF.

The CDR3 DNA reads TGTGCCAGCAGGGGACAGGACTATCAGCCCCAGCATTTT. Protein: CASRGQDYQPQHF. The rearrangement joins TRBV12-3 or TRBV12-4 to TRBJ1-5; 8 bases align to TRBD1. The CDR3 has 13 amino acids. V shed 6 bases, J shed 5 bases, and the junction held 3 bases outside the gene matches.

The chain is built from TRBV5-1 and TRBJ1-4; D gene ambiguous. The CDR3 contains 16 residues. Germline-derived CDR1 and CDR2 are SGHRS and YFSETQ. Trimming pared 6 bases from V and 4 bases from J, leaving 19 bases between. The CDR3 DNA reads TGCGCCAGCACCACGGGAGGCGGCAGAATTAATGAAAAACTGTTTTTT. This codes for CASTTGGGRINEKLFF.

The genes are TRBV28 and TRBJ2-2, with D tentatively TRBD2 (6 bases). The V and J ends lost 11 bases and 2 bases respectively, with 12 bases between them. CDR1 MDHEN and CDR2 SYDVKM come from the germline V gene. The CDR3 length is 13 residues. The CDR3 region has the DNA TGTGCCTCTTGGGGGGACAACACCGGGGAGCTGTTTTTT. Residues: CASWGDNTGELFF.

The chain employs TRBV3-1 and TRBJ1-1, with D perhaps matching TRBD1 (5 bases). Trimming removed 4 bases from V and 6 bases from J, with 15 bases in between. This CDR3 region has 14 residues. Germline assignment: CDR1 LGHDT and CDR2 YNNKEL (reference sequence). Here the CDR3 reads CASSPLVRQSEAFF. For the CDR3, the DNA is TGTGCCAGCAGCCCTTTAGTCCGACAGTCTGAAGCTTTCTTT. Combining the CDR3 with reference TRBV3-1 and TRBJ1-1 gives the whole variable domain DTAVSQTPKYLVTQMGNDKSIKCEQNLGHDTMYWYKQDSKKFLKIMFSYNNKELIINETVPNRFSPKSPDKAHLNLHINSLELGDSAVYFCASSPLVRQSEAFFGQGTRLTVV.

V gene TRBV5-3 combines with J gene TRBJ1-1, with a possible D match to TRBD1 (5 bases). TRBV5-3 is designated an ORF whose function remains uncertain. V was pared by 10 bases and J by 3 bases, with 13 bases between. CDR3 length: 12 residues. The CDR3 region is CASVPRDTEAFF. In nucleotides, the CDR3 is TGTGCCTCGGTCCCCAGGGACACTGAAGCTTTCTTT.

The table lists this clonotype with a few counts. The V and J genes are TRBV5-4 and TRBJ1-2; 7 positions match TRBD1. CDR1 and CDR2 (germline): SGHNT, YYREEE (reference sequence). This CDR3 has 14 amino acids. The J segment lost 7 bases and the V segment lost 0 bases, leaving 6 bases of the junction unmatched. CDR3 protein: CASSLEGGQGGYTF. The CDR3 coding sequence is TGTGCCAGCAGCTTGGAAGGGGGCCAGGGTGGCTACACCTTC.

The chain is built from TRBV4-3 and TRBJ1-1; possible D gene TRBD1, 6 bases. Trimming pared 0 bases from V and 1 base from J, leaving 9 bases between. Germline lookup yields CDR1 LGHNA and CDR2 YSLEER. The CDR3 loop spans 15 amino acids. CDR3 sequence reads: CASSQESRGNTEAFF. For the CDR3, the DNA is TGCGCCAGCAGCCAAGAGTCCAGGGGGAACACTGAAGCTTTCTTT.